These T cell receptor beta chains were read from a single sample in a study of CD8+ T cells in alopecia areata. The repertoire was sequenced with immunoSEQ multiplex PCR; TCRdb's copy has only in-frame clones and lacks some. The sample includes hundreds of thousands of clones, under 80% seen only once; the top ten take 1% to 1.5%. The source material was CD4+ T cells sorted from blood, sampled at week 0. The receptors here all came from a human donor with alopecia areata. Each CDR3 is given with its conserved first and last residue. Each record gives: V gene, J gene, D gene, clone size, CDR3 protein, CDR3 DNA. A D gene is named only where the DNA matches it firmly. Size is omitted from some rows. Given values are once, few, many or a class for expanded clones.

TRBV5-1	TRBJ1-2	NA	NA	CASSLLGRVQDGYTF	TGCGCCAGCAGCTTGCTGGGCAGGGTACAAGATGGCTACACCTTC
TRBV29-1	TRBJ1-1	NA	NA	CSVGRQGGTEAFF	TGCAGCGTTGGGCGGCAGGGCGGGACTGAAGCTTTCTTT
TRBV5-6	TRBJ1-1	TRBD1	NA	CASSPYQGANTEAFF	TGTGCCAGCAGCCCTTATCAGGGGGCGAACACTGAAGCTTTCTTT
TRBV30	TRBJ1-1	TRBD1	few	CAWSLQGMNTEAFF	TGTGCCTGGAGCCTACAGGGGATGAACACTGAAGCTTTCTTT
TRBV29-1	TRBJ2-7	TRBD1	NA	CSVGQGDSYEQYF	TGCAGCGTTGGGCAGGGGGACTCCTACGAGCAGTACTTC
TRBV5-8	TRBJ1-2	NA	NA	CASSFLSSRGYTF	TGTGCCAGCAGCTTCCTCTCCAGCAGAGGCTACACCTTC
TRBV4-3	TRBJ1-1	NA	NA	CASSQGRGRLMNTEAFF	TGCGCCAGCAGCCAAGGACGGGGACGTCTTATGAACACTGAAGCTTTCTTT
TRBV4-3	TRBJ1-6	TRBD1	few	CASSPGQDNSPLHF	TGCGCCAGCAGCCCCGGACAGGATAATTCACCCCTCCACTTT
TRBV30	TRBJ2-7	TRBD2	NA	CAWSRTSGSSYEQYF	TGTGCCTGGAGTAGGACTAGCGGCTCTTCCTACGAGCAGTACTTC
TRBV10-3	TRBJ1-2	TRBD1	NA	CATLHRDRDGYGYTF	TGTGCCACCCTCCACCGGGACAGGGATGGCTATGGCTACACCTTC
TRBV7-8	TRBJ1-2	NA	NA	CASSLNTEDYGYTF	TGTGCCAGCAGCCTAAACACAGAAGACTATGGCTACACCTTC
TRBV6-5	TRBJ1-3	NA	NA	CASSYNSFSSGNTIYF	TGTGCCAGCAGTTACAACAGCTTTAGCTCTGGAAACACCATATATTTT
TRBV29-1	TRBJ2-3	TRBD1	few	CSVVPQGANTDTQYF	TGCAGCGTTGTTCCACAGGGGGCTAACACAGATACGCAGTATTTT
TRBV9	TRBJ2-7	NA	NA	CASSVAVGTYEQYF	TGTGCCAGCAGCGTAGCGGTCGGGACCTACGAGCAGTACTTC
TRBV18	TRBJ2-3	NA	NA	CASSESREYTDTQYF	TGTGCCAGCTCAGAGTCGAGGGAGTACACAGATACGCAGTATTTT
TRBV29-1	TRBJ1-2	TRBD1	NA	CSVEGQLINYGYTF	TGCAGCGTGGAGGGACAGCTGATTAACTATGGCTACACCTTC
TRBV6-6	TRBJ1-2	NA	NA	CASSSAGGPSYGYTF	TGTGCCAGCAGTTCGGCGGGAGGACCCTCCTATGGCTACACCTTC
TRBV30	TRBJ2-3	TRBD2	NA	CAWSAGLTGEYF	TGTGCCTGGAGTGCGGGACTAACGGGAGAGTATTTT
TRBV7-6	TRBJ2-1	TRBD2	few	CASTVSGGRYNEQFF	TGTGCCAGCACCGTTAGCGGGGGGCGCTACAATGAGCAGTTCTTC
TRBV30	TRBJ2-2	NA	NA	CAWSGGELFF	TGTGCCTGGAGTGGTGGGGAGCTGTTTTTT
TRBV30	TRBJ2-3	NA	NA	CAWSGAADTQYF	TGTGCCTGGTCCGGGGCTGCAGATACGCAGTATTTT
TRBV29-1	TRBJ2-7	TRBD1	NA	CSGRTGGMQYF	TGCAGCGGGAGGACAGGGGGAATGCAGTACTTC
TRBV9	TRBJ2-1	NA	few	CASSVGRGYNEQFF	TGTGCCAGCAGCGTAGGAAGGGGGTACAATGAGCAGTTCTTC
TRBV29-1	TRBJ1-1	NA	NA	CSVALTVNTEAFF	TGCAGCGTGGCATTGACAGTGAACACTGAAGCTTTCTTT
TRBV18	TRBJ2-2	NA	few	CASSPTSTGELFF	TGTGCCAGCTCACCGACAAGCACCGGGGAGCTGTTTTTT
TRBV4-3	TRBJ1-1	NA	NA	CASSQVTGLNTEAFF	TGCGCCAGCAGCCAAGTAACAGGACTGAACACTGAAGCTTTCTTT
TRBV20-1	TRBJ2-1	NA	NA	CSARDLNEQFF	TGCAGTGCTAGAGATCTGAATGAGCAGTTCTTC
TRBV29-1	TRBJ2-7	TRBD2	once	CSVRAGGRSYEQYF	TGCAGCGTGAGAGCGGGGGGGCGTTCCTACGAGCAGTACTTC
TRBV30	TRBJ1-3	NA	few	CAWRPWYSSGNTIYF	TGTGCCTGGAGGCCCTGGTATAGCTCTGGAAACACCATATATTTT
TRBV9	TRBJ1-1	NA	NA	CASSAGQQNTEAFF	TGTGCCAGCAGCGCGGGACAACAGAACACTGAAGCTTTCTTT
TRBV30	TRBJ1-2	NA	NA	CAWTPPSADGGNYGYTF	TGTGCCTGGACCCCCCCCAGCGCGGACGGAGGAAACTATGGCTACACCTTC
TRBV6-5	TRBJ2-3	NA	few	CASQSSGDTQYF	TGTGCCAGCCAGTCTTCCGGCGATACGCAGTATTTT
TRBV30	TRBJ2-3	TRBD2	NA	CAWTRGGRSDTQYF	TGTGCCTGGACGCGGGGGGGCCGCTCAGATACGCAGTATTTT
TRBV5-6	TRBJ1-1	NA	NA	CASSGPRGVAFF	TGTGCCAGCAGCGGACCCAGGGGTGTGGCTTTCTTT
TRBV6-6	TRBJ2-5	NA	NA	CASSYETQYF	TGTGCCAGCAGTTATGAGACCCAGTACTTC
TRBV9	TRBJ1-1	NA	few	CASSLSGVTEAFF	TGTGCCAGCAGCCTAAGTGGGGTAACTGAAGCTTTCTTT
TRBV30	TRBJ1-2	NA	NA	CAWFGVGYGYTF	TGTGCCTGGTTTGGGGTCGGCTATGGCTACACCTTC
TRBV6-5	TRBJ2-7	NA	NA	CASSRQGNYEQYF	TGTGCCAGCAGTCGGCAGGGCAACTACGAGCAGTACTTC
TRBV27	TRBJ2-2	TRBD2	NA	CASSLSGLITLRNTGELFF	TGTGCCAGCAGTTTATCGGGACTAATCACCCTAAGGAACACCGGGGAGCTGTTTTTT
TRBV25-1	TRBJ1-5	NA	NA	CASSERISNQPQHF	TGTGCCAGCAGTGAAAGAATTAGCAATCAGCCCCAGCATTTT
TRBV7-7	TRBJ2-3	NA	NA	CASSWYSTDTQYF	TGTGCTAGCAGCTGGTATTCCACAGATACGCAGTATTTT
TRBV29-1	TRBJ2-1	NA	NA	CSVDPGNEQFF	TGCAGCGTTGATCCGGGTAATGAGCAGTTCTTC
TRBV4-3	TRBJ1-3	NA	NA	CASSQDKGAGNTIYF	TGCGCCAGCAGCCAAGATAAGGGCGCGGGAAACACCATATATTTT
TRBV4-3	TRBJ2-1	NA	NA	CASSQGLYNEQFF	TGCGCCAGCAGCCAAGGGTTGTACAATGAGCAGTTCTTC
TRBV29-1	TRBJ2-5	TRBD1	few	CSVGQQETQYF	TGCAGCGTGGGACAGCAAGAGACCCAGTACTTC
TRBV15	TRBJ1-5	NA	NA	CATSRDVGSNQPQHF	TGTGCCACCAGCAGAGATGTGGGGAGCAATCAGCCCCAGCATTTT
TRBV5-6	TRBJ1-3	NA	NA	CASSLRYRGSGNTIYF	TGTGCCAGCAGCTTGCGATATCGCGGCTCTGGAAACACCATATATTTT
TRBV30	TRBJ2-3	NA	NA	CAWSVLRDTQYF	TGTGCCTGGAGTGTACTAAGGGATACGCAGTATTTT